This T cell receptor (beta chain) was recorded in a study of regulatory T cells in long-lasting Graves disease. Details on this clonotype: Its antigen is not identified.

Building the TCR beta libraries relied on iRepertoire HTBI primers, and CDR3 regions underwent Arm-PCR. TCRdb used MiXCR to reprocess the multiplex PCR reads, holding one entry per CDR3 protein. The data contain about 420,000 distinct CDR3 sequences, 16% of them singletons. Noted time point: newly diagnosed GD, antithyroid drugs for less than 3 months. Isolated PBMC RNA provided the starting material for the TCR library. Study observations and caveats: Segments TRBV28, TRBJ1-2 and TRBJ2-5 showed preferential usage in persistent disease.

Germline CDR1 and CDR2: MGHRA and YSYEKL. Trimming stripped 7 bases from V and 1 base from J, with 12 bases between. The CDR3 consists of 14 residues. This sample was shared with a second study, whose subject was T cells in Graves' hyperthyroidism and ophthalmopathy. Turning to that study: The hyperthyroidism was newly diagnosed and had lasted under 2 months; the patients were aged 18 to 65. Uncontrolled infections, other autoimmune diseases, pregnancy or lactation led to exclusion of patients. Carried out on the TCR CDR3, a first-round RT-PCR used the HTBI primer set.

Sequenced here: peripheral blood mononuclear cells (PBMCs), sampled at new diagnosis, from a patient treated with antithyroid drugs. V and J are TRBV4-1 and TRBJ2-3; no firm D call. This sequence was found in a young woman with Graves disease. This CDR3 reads CASNTVPGTDTQYF. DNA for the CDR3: TGCGCCAGCAATACTGTACCGGGCACAGATACGCAGTATTTT.